This is a list of T cell receptor beta chains from one sample in a study of blood T cell repertoires in COVID-19. This table comes from immunoSEQ multiplex PCR, and its TCRdb copy is limited to in-frame clones, with some not included. Of some 31,000 clones listed, more than 85% were seen once; the top ten hold 12%. The source material was peripheral blood. All receptors derive from a human donor in a cohort sampled during active COVID-19. The donor label of this sample is uncertain. Each CDR3 is given with its conserved first and last residue. Fields, in order: J gene, V gene, CDR3 protein.

J gene: TRBJ2-1; V gene: TRBV5-1; CDR3 protein: CASSRLDQRNNEQFF
J gene: TRBJ2-1; V gene: TRBV14; CDR3 protein: CASSQSSGRTYNEQFF
J gene: TRBJ1-4; V gene: TRBV18; CDR3 protein: CASSPGQQNEKLFF
J gene: TRBJ2-3; V gene: TRBV6-6; CDR3 protein: CASSYRGTRDTQYF
J gene: TRBJ1-4; V gene: TRBV19; CDR3 protein: CASSTGISEKLFF
J gene: TRBJ2-5; V gene: TRBV6-1; CDR3 protein: CASSEASHPGETQYF
J gene: TRBJ1-3; V gene: TRBV30; CDR3 protein: CAWSQTGSGNTIYF
J gene: TRBJ2-7; V gene: TRBV7-2; CDR3 protein: CASSLFTAYEQYF
J gene: TRBJ1-4; V gene: TRBV13; CDR3 protein: CASSYTGKGDEKLFF
J gene: TRBJ1-4; V gene: TRBV19; CDR3 protein: CASSNRDSEKLFF
J gene: TRBJ2-7; V gene: TRBV7-9; CDR3 protein: CASSPGGEQYF
J gene: TRBJ2-1; V gene: TRBV18; CDR3 protein: CASSPGQTTYNEQFF
J gene: TRBJ1-2; V gene: TRBV6-1; CDR3 protein: CASSEARDRGGYTF
J gene: TRBJ1-1; V gene: TRBV5-6; CDR3 protein: CASSSTRRAWTEAFF
J gene: TRBJ2-7; V gene: TRBV12-3/TRBV12-4; CDR3 protein: CASSFRRNYEQYF
J gene: TRBJ2-2; V gene: TRBV11-2; CDR3 protein: CASSLRLAGNTGELFF
J gene: TRBJ2-2; V gene: TRBV5-1; CDR3 protein: CASSLGAGRTGELFF
J gene: TRBJ2-5; V gene: TRBV9; CDR3 protein: CASSPRSGQETQYF
J gene: TRBJ1-1; V gene: TRBV10-3; CDR3 protein: CATGTGLTEAFF
J gene: TRBJ2-5; V gene: TRBV5-1; CDR3 protein: CASSLGVAGWQETQYF
J gene: TRBJ2-3; V gene: TRBV5-1; CDR3 protein: CASSPRTGGGTDTQYF
J gene: TRBJ1-1; V gene: TRBV4-2; CDR3 protein: CASCKEFGTEAFF
J gene: TRBJ2-5; V gene: TRBV28; CDR3 protein: CASSVSGRETQYF
J gene: TRBJ2-1; V gene: TRBV18; CDR3 protein: CASSPGTEQSDEQFF
J gene: TRBJ2-2; V gene: TRBV5-1; CDR3 protein: CASSEGQNTGELFF
J gene: TRBJ2-7; V gene: TRBV28; CDR3 protein: CASSLPGGLAAEQYF
J gene: TRBJ2-3; V gene: TRBV9; CDR3 protein: CASSTTDTQYF
J gene: TRBJ1-5; V gene: TRBV19; CDR3 protein: CASSIVVGGTLYSNQPQHF
J gene: TRBJ2-7; V gene: TRBV3-1/TRBV3-2; CDR3 protein: CASSRGSGPYEQYF
J gene: TRBJ2-7; V gene: TRBV30; CDR3 protein: CAWNADRGYEQYF
J gene: TRBJ1-1; V gene: TRBV5-5; CDR3 protein: CASSLALHSPGNTEAFF
J gene: TRBJ1-1; V gene: TRBV16; CDR3 protein: CASSPARGNTEAFF
J gene: TRBJ1-2; V gene: TRBV18; CDR3 protein: CASSPTQGVNYGYTF
J gene: TRBJ2-2; V gene: TRBV14; CDR3 protein: CASSFLAGGNTGELFF
J gene: TRBJ2-7; V gene: TRBV5-1; CDR3 protein: CASGKGQGAHEQYF
J gene: TRBJ2-7; V gene: TRBV30; CDR3 protein: CAWKTGYEQYF
J gene: TRBJ1-4; V gene: TRBV6-4; CDR3 protein: CASSQTGSNEKLFF
J gene: TRBJ2-3; V gene: TRBV18; CDR3 protein: CASSPVGGEGITDTQYF
J gene: TRBJ1-4; V gene: TRBV5-1; CDR3 protein: CASSLVTGDEKLFF
J gene: TRBJ2-3; V gene: TRBV5-1; CDR3 protein: CASSYLAGVTYTQYF
J gene: TRBJ1-2; V gene: TRBV19; CDR3 protein: CASSARTGRAGGYTF
J gene: TRBJ2-7; V gene: TRBV7-9; CDR3 protein: CASSLGRGPYEQYF